These 8 T cell receptor beta chains originate from one sample sequenced in a study of blood T cell repertoires in COVID-19. The protocol was immunoSEQ multiplex PCR, while the TCRdb copy is restricted to in-frame clones and leaves out a portion. The table records tens of thousands of clones, over 70% of them present only once. Specimen: peripheral blood. These receptors came from a human donor in a cohort sampled during active COVID-19.

The chain employs TRBV12-3 or TRBV12-4 and TRBJ1-1; D call uncertain. The CDR3 extends over 13 amino acids. Trimming removed 2 bases from V and 1 base from J, with 5 bases in between. The CDR3 DNA reads as TGTGCCAGCAGTTTACGAGGGAACACTGAAGCTTTCTTT. Its protein is CASSLRGNTEAFF.

The chain links TRBV21-1 to TRBJ1-1; the table's TRBD1 call for D was not verified on the DNA. TRBV21-1 is tagged as a pseudogene. The CDR3 spans 15 residues. Here the CDR3 DNA reads TGTGCCAGCAGCAAAGCAGGGACAGGCATAACTGAAGCTTTCTTT. This encodes CASSKAGTGITEAFF.

The CDR3 nucleotides are TGTGCCAGCAGCTTTCCGGACAGGGGAGGTAACGAGCAGTACTTC. It translates to CASSFPDRGGNEQYF. The genes are TRBV7-2 and TRBJ2-7, with TRBD1 identical over 9 bases. The germline gives CDR1 SGHTA, CDR2 FQGNSA. CDR3 length equals 15 residues. V dropped 3 bases and J dropped 5; count of bases not matched to a gene: 8.

The V gene is TRBV7-8, the J gene TRBJ2-7; 7 bases agree with TRBD1. The CDR3 spans 18 residues. Germline V CDR1 and CDR2: SGHVS, FQNEAQ. V shed 2 bases and J 0 bases; nucleotides not matched to a gene: 13. The CDR3 DNA is TGTGCCAGCAGCTTACCGAAATTAAGACAGGGAATCTCCTACGAGCAGTACTTC. This sequence encodes CASSLPKLRQGISYEQYF.

V and J are TRBV5-7 and TRBJ2-7; 8 nucleotides line up with TRBD1. TRBV5-7 qualifies as an ORF whose function is uncertain. CDR3 length equals 14 residues. With 2 bases clipped from V and 1 base from J, the junction kept 2 bases outside the gene matches. This chain's CDR3 is CASSLGDRSYEQYF. As DNA, the CDR3 is TGTGCCAGCAGCTTAGGGGACAGGTCCTACGAGCAGTACTTC.

The gene calls are TRBV28 and TRBJ1-1; 8 positions match TRBD1. The germline CDR1 and CDR2 sequences are MDHEN and SYDVKM. The length of the CDR3 is 17 residues. The ends lost 1 base at V and 3 bases at J; junction bases unmatched: 10. The CDR3 here is CASSLSGQGGGYTEAFF. The CDR3 nucleotides read TGTGCCAGCAGTTTATCCGGACAGGGAGGAGGGTACACTGAAGCTTTCTTT.

The V call is TRBV28, the J call TRBJ2-7; a possible D gene is TRBD2 (6 bases). Germline CDR1 reads MDHEN; CDR2 reads SYDVKM. The V gene lost 2 bases and the J gene lost 0 bases, with 23 bases spanning the gap. This CDR3 spans 19 amino acids. Here the CDR3 reads CASSLPSGGLQFHSYEQYF. For the CDR3, the DNA is TGTGCCAGCAGTTTACCCTCCGGAGGGCTTCAGTTCCACTCCTACGAGCAGTACTTC.

In regard to this clone: Sequence at one end of the junction differs from germline and may be a read error. The chain joins TRBV11-2 to TRBJ1-2; 10 positions agree with TRBD1. Germline assignment: CDR1 SGHAT and CDR2 FQNNGV. This CDR3 spans 12 amino acids. The CDR3 coding sequence is TGTGCCAGCAGCCAAGGGACAGGGGCGATAGCCTTC. Its translation is CASSQGTGAIAF.